This T cell receptor beta chain was found in a study of blood T cell repertoires in COVID-19. Study summary: From the United States, Italy and Spain came samples of acute and convalescent COVID-19.

The repertoire was sequenced with immunoSEQ multiplex PCR; TCRdb's copy has only in-frame clones and lacks some. This table holds about 370,000 clones, around 89% found once. Deletions cut 5 bases from V and 5 bases from J, with 19 bases between. Germline CDR1 is MDHEN and CDR2 is SYDVKM. The CDR3 runs to 16 residues. Donors were grouped by their self-reported clinical history. The source of this sequence is a man between 18 and 35 years old who had recovered from COVID-19. Sequenced: PBMCs or T cells enriched from blood (not recorded which). This rearrangement joins TRBV28 to TRBJ1-5, with D tentatively TRBD1 (5 bases). The CDR3 is CASSVGAVFRDQPQHF. As DNA, the CDR3 is TGTGCCAGCAGTGTTGGGGCGGTTTTTAGAGATCAGCCCCAGCATTTT.